This T cell receptor (beta chain) is from a study of cytomegalovirus exposure and HLA in healthy donors. Study-wide findings and caveats: A reported reduction in N-insertions relative to the 666-donor mean was seen in an Asian-associated ancestry cluster in a later analysis. Listed as cytomegalovirus-associated were 150 or so TCR beta chains. Several V segments, TRBV6-2 and TRBV6-3 among them, could not be told apart and were dropped. Trimming of TCR beta V- and J-genes showed a link, identified in a later analysis, to a missense DCLRE1C variant.

Primers for the PCR totalled 60 Vbeta and 13 Jbeta. Profiling relied on immunoSEQ multiplex PCR, and the TCRdb table lists in-frame clones only, not all of them. The data contain some 150,000 clones, 75% to 85% of them seen just once; the ten biggest clones take up 0.75% to 0.8%. To note about this clone: Its target is not known. Germline is not matched at one junction end, which may reflect a read error.

Germline loops: CDR1 SSHAT, CDR2 FNYEAQ (reference sequence). The CDR3 is 14 residues long. The sequenced material came from PBMCs. J is TRBJ2-7 and V is TRBV7-7; 7 bases match TRBD2. This TCR was sampled from a female donor in good health and CMV-seronegative. For the CDR3, the DNA is TGTGCTAGCAGCTTAGCTGGGGGGGTCGGCGAGCAGTACTTC. Its translation: CASSLAGGVGEQYF.